This T cell receptor (beta chain) was identified in a study of post-analysis software for immune sequencing data. TCR beta cDNA libraries included unique molecular identifiers. Each CDR3 protein gets one entry after TCRdb re-called the PCR reads with MiXCR. The table shows 600,000 to 700,000 distinct CDR3 sequences, with approximately 60% occurring only once. The origin of this receptor is a girl aged 2 to 9 with multiple sclerosis. The source material was blood.

The CDR3 here is CSAVGGVTGDEQFF. CDR3 nucleotides: TGCAGTGCCGTCGGGGGGGTGACTGGCGATGAGCAGTTCTTC. J is TRBJ2-1 and V is TRBV20-1, with 8 bases that match TRBD2. The CDR3 runs to 14 residues. The V and J ends lost 6 bases and 8 bases, in that order; junction bases with no gene match: 12. Germline V lookup: CDR1 DFQATT, CDR2 SNEGSKA (reference sequence).